The T cell receptor beta chain described here comes from a study of cytomegalovirus exposure and HLA in healthy donors. About the research overall: Samples from HLA-typed donors yielded approximately 80 million unique TCRs in an early data release. Study-level findings and limits: Among TCR beta chains, those listed as cytomegalovirus-associated numbered over 150. Follow-up analysis later connected one missense variant in DCLRE1C with trimming of TCR beta V- and J-genes. Later on, an analysis found that several of the most significant clusters appeared to be linked to common viral pathogens, which included parvovirus B19.

The PCR employed 60 Vbeta primers together with 13 Jbeta primers. Sequenced by immunoSEQ multiplex PCR; TCRdb stores in-frame clones only, minus some. The sample records 90,000 to 130,000 clones, roughly four fifths being singletons. In the case of this clone: Its antigen is unknown.

Material for sequencing was PBMCs. The source of this sequence is a woman in her thirties in good health and CMV-seronegative.

CDR3 sequence (DNA): TGTGCCACCCTGACAGGGTCGACCGGGGCCAACGTCCTGACTTTC. Translated: CATLTGSTGANVLTF. The chain has TRBV6-1 and TRBJ2-6, with 7 nucleotides matching TRBD1. The germline gives CDR1 MNHNS, CDR2 SASEGT. The CDR3 covers 15 residues. V gave up 10 bases and J gave up 4 bases; unmatched junction bases: 10.